This T cell receptor beta chain was captured in a study of blood T cell repertoires in COVID-19. Across the study: Collection of acute and convalescent COVID-19 samples took place in the United States, Italy and Spain. PBMCs, B-cell-depleted T cells, or T cells provided the cDNA or gDNA that made up the material.

The V gene's germline CDR1 is MDHEN and CDR2 SYDVKM. This CDR3 comprises 14 residues. The ends were cut back, 3 bases at V and 1 base at J, with 8 bases in the middle. In the authors' methods: Estimated nucleated cell counts came from reference gene primer amplification. Some clones are missing from TCRdb's copy, which holds only in-frame ones; the method was immunoSEQ multiplex PCR. Clonal size and the V and J genes are those of that table, whereas D and trimming came from the DNA. The table lists 85,000 to 130,000 clones, just over 90% of them singletons. The sequenced sample was peripheral blood. This rearrangement joins TRBV28 to TRBJ2-3; TRBD1 is a possible D gene (5 bases). The sequence was obtained from a man aged 55-75 years with acute or convalescent COVID-19. The DNA for the CDR3 is TGTGCCAGCAGTTTGGGGCAAGGCACAGATACGCAGTATTTT. This sequence encodes CASSLGQGTDTQYF.